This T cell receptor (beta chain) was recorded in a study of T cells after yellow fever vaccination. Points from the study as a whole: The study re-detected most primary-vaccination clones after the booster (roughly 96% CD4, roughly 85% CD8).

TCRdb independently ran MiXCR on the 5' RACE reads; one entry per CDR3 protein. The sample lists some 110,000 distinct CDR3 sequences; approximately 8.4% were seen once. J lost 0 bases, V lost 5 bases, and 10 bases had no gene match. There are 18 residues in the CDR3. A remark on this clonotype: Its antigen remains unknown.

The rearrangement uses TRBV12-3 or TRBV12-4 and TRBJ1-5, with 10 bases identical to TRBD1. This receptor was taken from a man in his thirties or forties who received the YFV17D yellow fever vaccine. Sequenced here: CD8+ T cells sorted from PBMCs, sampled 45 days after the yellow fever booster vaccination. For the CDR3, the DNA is TGTGCCAGCAGTCCCCCCCGGGACAGGGGCTATAGCAATCAGCCCCAGCATTTT. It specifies CASSPPRDRGYSNQPQHF.